This T cell receptor beta chain was recorded in a study of glioma-infiltrating T cells. Study-level background: Low-grade gliomas were grade II; glioblastomas were grade IV at initial diagnosis.

Using RNA template, CDR3s of TCR alpha and beta were amplified with iRepertoire arm-PCR. For one-step reverse transcription and amplification, 100-400 ng of tissue mRNA or PBMC total RNA was used. TCRdb analysed the multiplex PCR reads with MiXCR anew, one entry per CDR3 protein. This table has approximately 400,000 distinct CDR3 sequences, 41% appearing once. This clonotype was recorded a few times. Its antigen is currently unknown. Study-wide results and caveats: Shared blood CDR3 signature motifs marked patients with low tissue-blood divergence. Non-neoplastic patients had below-expected tissue-blood divergence, while all gliomas exceeded expectation.

The sample was glioma tissue, nonneoplastic brain tissue, or PBMCs (not recorded which). The receptor's source is a human donor with low-grade glioma or glioblastoma, undergoing nonglioma brain surgery, or in good health (not recorded which).

The CDR3 spells CASTFTSQGEQYF. The CDR3 bases are TGTGCCAGCACCTTTACGAGCCAGGGCGAGCAGTACTTC. The chain recombines TRBV7-9 with TRBJ2-7; a weak D match, TRBD1 (5 bases). Germline assignment: CDR1 SEHNR and CDR2 FQNEAQ (reference sequence). The CDR3 covers 13 residues. The V end lost 7 bases, the J end lost 6 bases, and 16 bases lay between the germline ends.